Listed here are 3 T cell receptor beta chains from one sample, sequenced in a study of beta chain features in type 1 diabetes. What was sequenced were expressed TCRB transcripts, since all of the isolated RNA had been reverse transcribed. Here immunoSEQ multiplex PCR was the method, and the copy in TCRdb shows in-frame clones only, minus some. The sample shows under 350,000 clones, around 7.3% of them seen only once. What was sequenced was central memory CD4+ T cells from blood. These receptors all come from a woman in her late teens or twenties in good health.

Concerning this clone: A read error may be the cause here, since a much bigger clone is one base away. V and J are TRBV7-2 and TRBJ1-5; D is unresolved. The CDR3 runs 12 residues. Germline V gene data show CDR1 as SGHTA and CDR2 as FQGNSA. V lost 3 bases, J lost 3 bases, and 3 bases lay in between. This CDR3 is CASSLYNQPQHF. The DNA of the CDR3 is TGTGCCAGCAGCTTGTACAATCAGCCCCAGCATTTT.

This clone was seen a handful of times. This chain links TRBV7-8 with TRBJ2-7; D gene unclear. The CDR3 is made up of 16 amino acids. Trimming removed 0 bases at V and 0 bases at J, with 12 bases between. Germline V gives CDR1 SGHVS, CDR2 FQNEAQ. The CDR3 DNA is TGTGCCAGCAGCTTAGCGGCCGGGCAGACCTCCTACGAGCAGTACGTC. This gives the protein CASSLAAGQTSYEQYV.

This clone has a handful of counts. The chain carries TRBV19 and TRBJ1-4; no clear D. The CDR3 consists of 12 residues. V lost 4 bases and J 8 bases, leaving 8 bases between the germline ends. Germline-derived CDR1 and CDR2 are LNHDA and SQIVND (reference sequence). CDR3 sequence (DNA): TGTGCCAGTAGTACCTCCAAGGAAAAACTGTTTTTT. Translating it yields CASSTSKEKLFF.